The entry below gives a single TCR beta chain sequence along with its context. It is likely a read error, because the conserved phenylalanine at the end of the CDR3 is missing. No DNA is shown, since the ends of the CDR3 on it are uncertain; the CDR3 is the one TCRdb lists. This entry comes from a study of blood T cells in healthy people across ages. The overall study: With template switching, about one barcoded beta molecule was captured per two T cells.

A second roughly 6 to 11 cycle PCR used barcoded and J-beta primers. TCRdb processed the 5' RACE reads anew with MiXCR; each CDR3 protein has one entry. The table shows approximately 940,000 distinct CDR3 sequences, with roughly 48% occurring only once. Healthy Caucasian individuals from Russia aged about 6 to 90 were enrolled as donors. Each sample gave at least 7 million isolated PBMCs. Per sample, no less than 6 micrograms of total RNA were extracted. 14 amino acids form the CDR3, both terminal residues included. Germline assignment: CDR1 SQVTM and CDR2 ANQGSEA. The V gene is TRBV29-1, the J gene TRBJ2-1; the table's D call of TRBD2 was not tested on the DNA. The clonotype comes from a man aged 25-45 years in good health. The sample consisted of blood. CDR3 sequence: CSVPLPRDTRSSSS.